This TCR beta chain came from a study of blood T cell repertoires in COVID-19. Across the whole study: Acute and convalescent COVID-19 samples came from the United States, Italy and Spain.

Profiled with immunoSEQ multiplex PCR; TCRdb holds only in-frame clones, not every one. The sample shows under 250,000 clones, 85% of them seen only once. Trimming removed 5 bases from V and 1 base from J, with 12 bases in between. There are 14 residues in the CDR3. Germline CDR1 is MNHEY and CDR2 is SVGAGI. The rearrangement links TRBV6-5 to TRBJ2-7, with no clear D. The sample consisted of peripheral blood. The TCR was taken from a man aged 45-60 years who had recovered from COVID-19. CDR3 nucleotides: TGTGCCAGCAGTACCCCCAGAAAATCCTACGAGCAGTACTTC. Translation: CASSTPRKSYEQYF.